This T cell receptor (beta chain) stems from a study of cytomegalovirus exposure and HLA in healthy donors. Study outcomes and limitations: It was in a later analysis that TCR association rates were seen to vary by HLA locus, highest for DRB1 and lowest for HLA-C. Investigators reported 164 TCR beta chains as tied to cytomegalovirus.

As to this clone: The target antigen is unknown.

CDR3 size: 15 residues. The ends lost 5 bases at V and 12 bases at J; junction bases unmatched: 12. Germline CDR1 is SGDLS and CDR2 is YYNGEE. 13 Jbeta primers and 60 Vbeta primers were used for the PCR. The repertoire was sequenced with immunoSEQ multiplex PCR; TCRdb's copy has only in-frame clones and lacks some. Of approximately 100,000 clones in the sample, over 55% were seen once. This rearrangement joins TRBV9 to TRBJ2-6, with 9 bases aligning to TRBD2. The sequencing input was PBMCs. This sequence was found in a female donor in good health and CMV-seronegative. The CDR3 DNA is TGTGCCAGCAGGTCCCCTAGCGGGACCCCCCCCGTCCTGACTTTC. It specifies CASRSPSGTPPVLTF.